This T cell receptor beta chain appears in the sequencing data of a study of blood T cells in healthy people across ages. General study results and limits: TCR beta diversity correlated strongly with naive T cell percentage. Estimated diversity that came from one million T cells was considered an underestimate. Among T cells, TCR beta diversity per million cells dropped roughly linearly as age rose.

The CDR3 is made up of 13 amino acids. Germline V gene lookup returns CDR1 MNHEY and CDR2 SVGEGT. As concerns this clonotype: Its antigen is not known. Sequence at one end of the junction differs from germline and may be a read error.

With a J-beta primer mix and a sample-barcoded 5' primer, a second PCR ran about 7 to 11 cycles. In TCRdb, the 5' RACE reads were re-called with MiXCR into one record per CDR3 protein. The table lists hundreds of thousands of distinct CDR3 sequences, about 43% of them singletons. With each sample, at least 6 micrograms of total RNA were extracted. Sequences were obtained from blood. The TCR sequence derives from a man aged 80 or over in good health. The gene calls are TRBV6-2 or TRBV6-3 and TRBJ2-1; TRBD2 might be the D (7 bases). DNA of the CDR3: TGTGCCTGCAGCCACGGGGGGCCAAATGAGCAGTTCTTC. This gives the protein CACSHGGPNEQFF.